Below, 32 T cell receptor beta chains from the same sample are listed, as sequenced in a study of cytomegalovirus exposure and HLA in healthy donors (dated by TCRdb to 2017 to 2019). The library relied on the immunoSEQ multiplex PCR assay. The multiplex PCR relied on a mix of 60 forward primers for TCR Vbeta segments and 13 reverse primers for TCR Jbeta segments. Here the immuneACCESS table is served through TCRdb, limited to in-frame sequences with V and J called. Missing clones are a known gap in these copies; in checked studies unresolved V genes cover under half, and the rest lacks a known reason. The sample yields 150,000 or so clones; approximately 80% were counted once. Of the sample, around 2% is held by the ten largest clones. Material: PBMCs. The source is a man aged 50 or older in good health and CMV-seropositive.

The chain is built from TRBV7-2 and TRBJ2-7; D not certain. CDR1 is SGHTA and CDR2 is FQGNSA in the germline V gene. The CDR3 extends over 13 amino acids. V shed 4 bases and J shed 3 bases, with 10 bases lying between them. The CDR3 reads CASSSPVFYEQYF. As DNA, the CDR3 is TGTGCCAGCAGCTCCCCTGTTTTCTACGAGCAGTACTTC.

The chain carries TRBV14 and TRBJ1-6; possible D gene TRBD1, 6 bases. The V end lost 0 bases, the J end lost 9 bases, and 15 bases lay between the germline ends. The CDR3 spans 16 residues. Germline lookup yields CDR1 SGHDN and CDR2 FVKESK. The chain's CDR3 is CASSQDLAGVSSPLHF. The CDR3 DNA is TGTGCCAGCAGCCAAGATCTTGCAGGGGTGAGTTCACCCCTCCACTTT.

This clone was detected once. V gene TRBV7-8 combines with J gene TRBJ2-7, with TRBD2 as a possible D gene (6 bases). The germline V gene encodes CDR1 SGHVS and CDR2 FQNEAQ. V was cut by 6 bases and J by 2 bases, with 17 bases left in between. This CDR3 is 15 amino acids long. DNA of the CDR3: TGTGCCAGCAGTTTTACCACCGGGACTGCCTACGAGCAGTACTTC. Residues: CASSFTTGTAYEQYF.

About this clone itself: One end of the junction fails to match germline, which may point to a read error. Other nucleotide sequences in the sample specify the same CDR3. This chain uses TRBV23-1 with TRBJ2-6, with D perhaps TRBD1 (5 bases). TRBV23-1 is given ORF status, its function remaining uncertain. The length of the CDR3 is 18 residues. The CDR3 sequence: CASSQWAGQVSGANVLTF. The DNA of the CDR3 is TGCGCCAGCAGTCAATGGGCTGGTCAGGTCTCTGGGGCCAACGTCTTGACTTTC.

The V call is TRBV27, the J call TRBJ2-2; 7 bases agree with TRBD1. The V and J ends lost 6 bases and 4 bases, in that order; junction bases with no gene match: 14. This CDR3 has 17 residues. Germline V gene lookup returns CDR1 MNHEY and CDR2 SMNVEV (reference sequence). The CDR3 reads CASSPWDSSSITGELFF. CDR3 nucleotide sequence: TGTGCCAGCAGCCCATGGGACAGCTCTTCGATCACCGGGGAGCTGTTTTTT.

The rearrangement links TRBV2 to TRBJ1-2; 7 bases line up with TRBD1. The CDR3 totals 15 residues. The trim removed 4 bases at V and 4 bases at J, leaving 9 bases unmatched. Germline-derived CDR1 and CDR2 are SNHLY and FYNNEI. CDR3 bases: TGTGCCAGCAGTGTCGTCCGGGACAGCTTCTATGGCTACACCTTC. This sequence encodes CASSVVRDSFYGYTF.

This chain uses TRBV6-5 with TRBJ1-1; D might be TRBD1 (6 bases). Germline V gene lookup returns CDR1 MNHEY and CDR2 SVGAGI. Trimming took 6 bases from V and 5 from J, leaving 16 bases between them. The CDR3 extends over 14 amino acids. The CDR3 is CASSLQGGGTEAFF. CDR3 nucleotide sequence: TGTGCCAGCAGCCTACAAGGGGGTGGAACTGAAGCTTTCTTT.

The chain has TRBV6-5 and TRBJ1-6; D remains unclear. CDR3 length equals 13 residues. The germline gives CDR1 MNHEY, CDR2 SVGAGI. V lost 9 bases to trimming and J lost 7 bases, with 13 bases between them. CDR3 region: CASLTTENSPLHF. The CDR3 DNA reads TGTGCCAGTTTAACGACGGAGAATTCACCCCTCCACTTT.

This clone was seen just once. V usage is TRBV7-2 and J usage is TRBJ1-6; D is unclear. Germline lookup yields CDR1 SGHTA and CDR2 FQGNSA. Trimming removed 5 bases at V and 5 bases at J, with 4 bases between. The length of the CDR3 is 12 residues. CDR3 in DNA: TGTGCCAGCAGCGTAAATAATTCACCCCTCCACTTT. It codes for CASSVNNSPLHF.

This chain connects TRBV20-1 to TRBJ2-1; D unclear. V lost 1 base and J 8 bases, leaving 6 bases between the germline ends. Germline values: CDR1 DFQATT, CDR2 SNEGSKA (reference sequence). CDR3 size: 11 residues. The CDR3 region is CSARAVDEQFF. As DNA, the CDR3 is TGCAGTGCTAGAGCGGTGGATGAGCAGTTCTTC.

V is TRBV7-6 and J is TRBJ2-4, with D possibly matching TRBD2 (6 bases). Germline CDR1 is SGHVS and CDR2 is FNYEAQ. Trimming took off 0 bases at V and 8 bases at J, with 14 bases between the two ends. This CDR3 is 15 amino acids long. The DNA for the CDR3 is TGTGCCAGCAGCTTAGCCACGGCGGGAACCGACATTCAGTACTTC. Translation gives CASSLATAGTDIQYF.

This clone appeared a single time. The V and J genes are TRBV18 and TRBJ1-2, with TRBD1 identical over 11 bases. The CDR3 length is 15 residues. The V segment lost 3 bases and the J segment 4 bases; nucleotides outside the gene matches: 4. Germline V gives CDR1 KGHSH, CDR2 LQKENI. CDR3 DNA sequence: TGTGCCAGCTCACCTACCGGGACAGGGGGCTATGGCTACACCTTC. This sequence encodes CASSPTGTGGYGYTF.

The V gene is TRBV5-1, the J gene TRBJ2-2; 7 positions agree with TRBD2. With V trimmed by 8 bases and J by 5 bases, 9 bases remained unmatched. CDR3 length: 14 residues. Germline V gene lookup returns CDR1 SGHRS and CDR2 YFSETQ. The CDR3 DNA follows: TGCGCCAGTTACCTGCAGGGAGGGACCGGGGAGCTGTTTTTT. It codes for CASYLQGGTGELFF.

V and J are TRBV9 and TRBJ2-1, with 10 bases fitting TRBD2. The trim removed 0 bases at V and 9 bases at J, leaving 6 bases unmatched. The germline gives CDR1 SGDLS, CDR2 YYNGEE. This CDR3 is built from 15 residues. This CDR3 is CASSVDKRGGREQFF. In DNA form, the CDR3 reads TGTGCCAGCAGCGTAGACAAGCGGGGGGGCCGTGAGCAGTTCTTC.

Only a few counts were recorded for this clone. The V call is TRBV25-1, the J call TRBJ1-3, with D possibly being TRBD1 (5 bases). Trimming pared 6 bases from V and 4 bases from J, leaving 19 bases between. Germline V gives CDR1 MGHDK, CDR2 SYGVNS. The CDR3 consists of 16 residues. The CDR3 coding sequence is TGTGCCAGCAGCTCGTTCCGGGACTCCCTCGGAAACACCATATATTTT. Residues: CASSSFRDSLGNTIYF.

This chain connects TRBV28 to TRBJ1-2; 7 nucleotides line up with TRBD1. The CDR3 spans 14 residues. The ends lost 7 bases at V and 0 bases at J; junction bases unmatched: 5. Per germline, CDR1 MDHEN and CDR2 SYDVKM. CDR3 sequence: CASKTGLANYGYTF. The CDR3 DNA is TGTGCCAGCAAGACAGGGTTAGCTAACTATGGCTACACCTTC.

This clone was recorded only once. The V call is TRBV18, the J call TRBJ2-5; perhaps TRBD1 as D (6 bases). V lost 5 bases to trimming and J lost 11 bases, with 15 bases between them. Germline values: CDR1 KGHSH, CDR2 LQKENI. This CDR3 spans 12 amino acids. CDR3 loop: CASSSYSGEQYF. The CDR3 DNA reads TGTGCCAGCTCATCCTACTCAGGGGAGCAGTACTTC.

V and J are TRBV7-9 and TRBJ2-1; D gene uncertain. Germline-derived CDR1 and CDR2 are SEHNR and FQNEAQ (reference sequence). V lost 6 bases, J lost 7 bases, and 10 bases lay in between. The CDR3 runs to 12 residues. DNA for the CDR3: TGTGCCAGCAGTCAACTCCCTAATGAGCAGTTCTTC. Its translation is CASSQLPNEQFF.

The chain is built from TRBV9 and TRBJ2-3; 9 bases are a match to TRBD2. The germline CDR1 and CDR2 sequences are SGDLS and YYNGEE. The CDR3 runs to 15 residues. With V trimmed by 1 base and J by 5 bases, 5 bases remained unmatched. CDR3 sequence: CASSVSLAGRDTQYF. The CDR3 DNA reads TGTGCCAGCAGCGTAAGCCTAGCGGGGAGAGATACGCAGTATTTT. The complete variable domain, with remaining parts taken from reference TRBV9 and TRBJ2-3, reads DSGVTQTPKHLITATGQRVTLRCSPRSGDLSVYWYQQSLDQGLQFLIQYYNGEERAKGNILERFSAQQFPDLHSELNLSSLELGDSALYFCASSVSLAGRDTQYFGPGTRLTVL.

This rearrangement joins TRBV5-5 to TRBJ1-1; tentative D call: TRBD1 (5 bases). The CDR3 extends over 13 amino acids. Trimming removed 4 bases from V and 8 bases from J, with 15 bases in between. Germline CDR1 and CDR2: SGHKS and YYEKEE (reference sequence). The CDR3 DNA reads TGTGCCAGCAGCGACTCAGGGTTACCGGAAGCTTTCTTT. This encodes CASSDSGLPEAFF.

This chain links TRBV27 with TRBJ2-3; 14 bases are shared with TRBD2. The V segment lost 4 bases and the J segment 0 bases; nucleotides outside the gene matches: 9. Germline V lookup: CDR1 MNHEY, CDR2 SMNVEV (reference sequence). CDR3 size: 19 residues. The CDR3 region has the DNA TGTGCCAGCAGTTGGACTAGCGGGGGGTTCATTTCTAGCACAGATACGCAGTATTTT. Translated, it gives CASSWTSGGFISSTDTQYF.

CDR3: CASSDPPGTGGLEAFF. The CDR3 nucleotides read TGTGCCAGCAGTGACCCGCCCGGGACAGGGGGCCTTGAAGCTTTCTTT. The rearrangement links TRBV6-1 to TRBJ1-1, with 12 nucleotides matching TRBD1. This CDR3 spans 16 amino acids. Per germline, CDR1 MNHNS and CDR2 SASEGT. The trim removed 3 bases at V and 7 bases at J, leaving 9 bases unmatched.

This clone was detected once. V gene TRBV6-6 combines with J gene TRBJ1-3, with D possibly matching TRBD1 (5 bases). Looked up from germline, CDR1 is MNHNY and CDR2 is SVGAGI (reference sequence). V gave up 2 bases and J gave up 1 base, with 6 bases separating them. This CDR3 comprises 14 residues. CDR3 sequence reads: CASSYRGSGNTIYF. The CDR3 DNA is TGTGCCAGCAGTTACAGGGGATCTGGAAACACCATATATTTT.

V gene TRBV7-9 combines with J gene TRBJ2-7, with TRBD1 identical over 9 bases. V lost 2 bases to trimming and J lost 0 bases; unmatched junction nucleotides: 2. CDR1 is SEHNR, CDR2 FQNEAQ, per germline (reference sequence). The CDR3 is 15 amino acids. CDR3 bases: TGTGCCAGCAGCTTACCGACAGGGGGCTCCTACGAGCAGTACTTC. Amino acids: CASSLPTGGSYEQYF.

This clone appeared a few times. V is TRBV29-1 and J is TRBJ1-1, with TRBD1 matching over 7 bases. The CDR3 is 15 residues long. V trimming: 6 bases; J trimming: 7 bases; junction bases outside the gene matches: 17. Germline CDR1 reads SQVTM; CDR2 reads ANQGSEA. The CDR3 DNA sequence: TGCAGCGTCCAATCCCGACAGGGTGGAAGTCGTGAAGCTTTCTTT. Its translation is CSVQSRQGGSREAFF.

The chain employs TRBV28 and TRBJ2-7; TRBD1 aligns across 7 bases. Germline-derived CDR1 and CDR2 are MDHEN and SYDVKM. The CDR3 loop spans 13 amino acids. V was clipped by 6 bases and J by 5 bases; unmatched bases: 7. The CDR3 loop is CASSPLQGDEQYF. The CDR3 nucleotides read TGTGCCAGCAGCCCCCTCCAGGGGGACGAGCAGTACTTC.

The V call is TRBV6-6, the J call TRBJ2-3; TRBD2 might be the D (5 bases). The V end was cut by 2 bases, the J end by 5 bases, with 11 bases between. This CDR3 spans 14 amino acids. The germline V gene has CDR1 MNHNY and CDR2 SVGAGI (reference sequence). The CDR3 DNA sequence: TGTGCCAGCAGTTACACGGGGTTAGAAGATACGCAGTATTTT. Translating it yields CASSYTGLEDTQYF.

This chain connects TRBV7-2 to TRBJ2-2, with D uncertain. The CDR3 is made up of 14 amino acids. CDR1 and CDR2 from the germline V gene are SGHTA and FQGNSA. Trimming stripped 5 bases from V and 5 bases from J, with 12 bases between. The CDR3 spells CASSPFQVTGELFF. The CDR3, as DNA: TGTGCCAGCAGCCCCTTTCAGGTTACCGGGGAGCTGTTTTTT. Using reference TRBV7-2 and TRBJ2-2 for the parts outside the CDR3, the full variable domain is GAGVSQSPSNKVTEKGKDVELRCDPISGHTALYWYRQSLGQGLEFLIYFQGNSAPDKSGLPSDRFSAERTGGSVSTLTIQRTQQEDSAVYLCASSPFQVTGELFFGEGSRLTVL.

Details on this clone: An end of the junction differs from the germline gene, which may be a read error. The chain employs TRBV15 and TRBJ2-5; D is undetermined. This CDR3 is 12 amino acids long. The germline V gene has CDR1 LNHNV and CDR2 YYDKDF (reference sequence). The CDR3 DNA is TGTGCCACCAGCAGAGATGGCCCCAAGTGTCACTTC. Amino acid sequence: CATSRDGPKCHF. Variable domain in full (rest from reference TRBV15 and TRBJ2-5): DAMVIQNPRYQVTQFGKPVTLSCSQTLNHNVMYWYQQKSSQAPKLLFHYYDKDFNNEADTPDNFQSRRPNTSFCFLDIRSPGLGDTAMYLCATSRDGPKCHFGPGTRLLVL.

CDR3: CASSSSGGFETQYF. The CDR3 DNA follows: TGTGCCAGCAGCTCGAGCGGGGGTTTCGAGACCCAGTACTTC. The chain uses TRBV6-5 and TRBJ2-5, with 8 bases that match TRBD2. Looked up from germline, CDR1 is MNHEY and CDR2 is SVGAGI. CDR3 length: 14 amino acids. V was clipped by 6 bases and J by 5 bases; unmatched bases: 8.

The chain recombines TRBV19 with TRBJ1-3; D call uncertain. Trimming took off 7 bases at V and 0 bases at J, with 10 bases between the two ends. Germline lookup yields CDR1 LNHDA and CDR2 SQIVND (reference sequence). The CDR3 contains 14 residues. DNA of the CDR3: TGTGCCAGTAAGGACTTAAACTCTGGAAACACCATATATTTT. Translating it yields CASKDLNSGNTIYF.

This clone was seen a handful of times. The chain uses TRBV7-2 and TRBJ1-6; D possibly corresponds to TRBD1 (6 bases). Germline lookup yields CDR1 SGHTA and CDR2 FQGNSA. The CDR3 runs to 14 residues. Trimming took off 5 bases at V and 5 bases at J, with 10 bases between the two ends. The CDR3 coding sequence is TGTGCCAGCAGCCTGACAGGAAATAATTCACCCCTCCACTTT. Its translation: CASSLTGNNSPLHF.